This is a list of T cell receptor beta chains from one sample in a study of cytomegalovirus exposure and HLA in healthy donors. Here immunoSEQ multiplex PCR was the method, and the copy in TCRdb shows in-frame clones only, minus some. The table lists more than 95,000 clones, more than 65% of them singletons. The sequenced material came from PBMCs. The receptors originated from a man younger than 35 in good health and CMV-seronegative. Each CDR3 is given with its conserved first and last residue. The D gene is left open where the match is weak. Size tells how often a clone was seen (once, few, many) or the class of an expanded clone, and some rows leave it out.

J	length	D	V	size	DNA	CDR3
TRBJ2-2	14	-	TRBV7-9	-	TGTGCCAGCAGCCGCGGGACGAACACCGGGGAGCTGTTTTTT	CASSRGTNTGELFF
TRBJ1-2	14	TRBD1	TRBV19	-	TGTGCCAGTACCGGGACAGCCTCTAACTATGGCTACACCTTC	CASTGTASNYGYTF
TRBJ2-1	15	TRBD1	TRBV5-1	-	TGCGCCAGCTCCTTCTCCGGGACAGGGTACAATGAGCAGTTCTTC	CASSFSGTGYNEQFF
TRBJ2-7	13	-	TRBV15	few	TGTGCCACCAGCAGAGTGAGGGACTACGAGCAGTACTTC	CATSRVRDYEQYF
TRBJ2-4	14	-	TRBV27	-	TGTGCCAGCAGTTTAAGGTTCGCACCAGAACTACAGTACTTC	CASSLRFAPELQYF
TRBJ2-7	15	TRBD1	TRBV5-4	-	TGTGCCAGCAGCCCCGAGGGACAGGGTTTATACGAGCAGTACTTC	CASSPEGQGLYEQYF
TRBJ1-2	17	TRBD1	TRBV4-1	-	TGCGCCAGCAGCCAAGGACTCGGCAGGGGGCGAAGCTATGGCTACACCTTC	CASSQGLGRGRSYGYTF
TRBJ1-2	16	-	TRBV19	-	TGTGCCAGTAGTATGGGACTTGGGACCTCCCTCTATGGCTACACCTTC	CASSMGLGTSLYGYTF
TRBJ2-5	11	TRBD2	TRBV20-1	-	TGCAGTGCTATGGGACTAAGGGAGCAGTACTTC	CSAMGLREQYF
TRBJ2-2	14	-	TRBV6-6	-	TGTGCCAGCAGTTGGGACTCCCACACCGGGGAGCTGTTTTTT	CASSWDSHTGELFF
TRBJ2-5	14	-	TRBV7-2	few	TGTGCCAGCAGCCGTGGAGGGGGCGGAGAGACCCAGTACTTC	CASSRGGGGETQYF
TRBJ2-1	14	-	TRBV11-2	-	TGTGCCAGCAGCTTGGCGGTCTCCTACAATGAGCAGTTCTTC	CASSLAVSYNEQFF
TRBJ2-3	15	-	TRBV9	-	TGTGCCAGCAGCGTAGACGCTGCTATAACAGATACGCAGTATTTT	CASSVDAAITDTQYF
TRBJ1-5	14	-	TRBV6-1	-	TGTGCCAGCGCGCTGGGGAGTGTCAATCAGCCCCAGCATTTT	CASALGSVNQPQHF
TRBJ1-2	16	TRBD1	TRBV7-2	-	TGTGCCAGCAGCACCCCGATAAGGACAGGAAACTATGGCTACACCTTC	CASSTPIRTGNYGYTF
TRBJ1-6	17	-	TRBV7-9	-	TGTGCCAGCAGCTTTTTTGACAGGAGCTCCTATAATTCACCCCTCCACTTT	CASSFFDRSSYNSPLHF
TRBJ1-1	13	-	TRBV6-5	-	TGTGCCAGCAGTCCCTGGGCGCACACTGAAGCTTTCTTT	CASSPWAHTEAFF
TRBJ2-2	15	TRBD1	TRBV29-1	few	TGCAGCGTCCGGAGGACAGGGACCAACACCGGGGAGCTGTTTTTT	CSVRRTGTNTGELFF
TRBJ2-5	16	TRBD1	TRBV15	-	TGTGCCACCAGCAGAGATTACGGGACAGCCCAAGAGACCCAGTACTTC	CATSRDYGTAQETQYF
TRBJ1-5	14	-	TRBV6-4	-	TGTGCCAGCAGTGAAGCGGGTGGAGGGCAGCCCCAGCATTTT	CASSEAGGGQPQHF
TRBJ1-5	15	TRBD1	TRBV15	-	TGTGCCACCAGCAGTCGACCAGGGGGCGGTCAGCCCCAGCATTTT	CATSSRPGGGQPQHF
TRBJ1-6	14	-	TRBV4-1	-	TGCGCCAGCAGCCAAGACCCTTTAAATTCACCCCTCCACTTT	CASSQDPLNSPLHF
TRBJ1-1	14	TRBD1	TRBV6-1	-	TGTGCCAGCAGAGGAACAGGGGTGAACACTGAAGCTTTCTTT	CASRGTGVNTEAFF
TRBJ1-5	15	-	TRBV7-8	-	TGTGCCAGCAGCCCTAGTTTGTTGGATAATCAGCCCCAGCATTTT	CASSPSLLDNQPQHF
TRBJ2-3	13	-	TRBV18	-	TGTGCCAGCTCACCACTAAACACAGATACGCAGTATTTT	CASSPLNTDTQYF
TRBJ1-2	15	TRBD1	TRBV6-5	once	TGTGCCAGCAGTTACTCGTCTGGACAGGGTCATGGCTACACCTTC	CASSYSSGQGHGYTF
TRBJ2-7	15	-	TRBV7-2	few	TGTGCCAGCAGCTTAGGAAACACCCCTTCCTACGAGCAGTACTTC	CASSLGNTPSYEQYF
TRBJ1-1	13	-	TRBV5-5	once	TGTGCCAGCAGCTTGGCATACATGGCTGAAGCTTTCTTT	CASSLAYMAEAFF
TRBJ2-6	15	-	TRBV5-6	-	TGTGCCAGCAGCTTGGGAGGGACTGGGGCCAACGTCCTGACTTTC	CASSLGGTGANVLTF
TRBJ2-5	14	TRBD1	TRBV15	-	TGTGCCACCAGTAGGGACAGGGCAGGCGAGACCCAGTACTTC	CATSRDRAGETQYF
TRBJ2-7	14	-	TRBV25-1	-	TGTGCCAGCAGTGTATCACAGGGCTTCTACGAGCAGTACTTC	CASSVSQGFYEQYF
TRBJ1-2	13	-	TRBV9	-	TGTGCCAGCAGCCCCCGAGGATTCGACGGCTACACCTTC	CASSPRGFDGYTF
TRBJ1-1	16	TRBD1	TRBV5-1	few	TGCGCCAGCAGCTTGGGACAGGGGCCTTTGAACACTGAAGCTTTCTTT	CASSLGQGPLNTEAFF
TRBJ1-4	13	TRBD1	TRBV5-4	-	TGTGCCAGCAGCTCGGGACAGAAGGAAAAACTGTTTTTT	CASSSGQKEKLFF
TRBJ2-7	16	TRBD2	TRBV5-4	-	TGTGCCAGCAGCTTATCACTAGCGGCGCCGGGGGGCGAGCAGTACTTC	CASSLSLAAPGGEQYF
TRBJ1-2	13	-	TRBV6-1	-	TGTGCCAGCAGAAGAATCGGACAGTATGGCTACACCTTC	CASRRIGQYGYTF
TRBJ2-7	15	-	TRBV5-4	-	TGTGCCAACAGCTTAGGAGGCGTTCGCTCCTACGAGCAGTACTTC	CANSLGGVRSYEQYF
TRBJ2-4	12	TRBD1	TRBV6-5	few	TGTGCCAGCAGGACAGGGGGGGACATTCAGTACTTC	CASRTGGDIQYF
TRBJ2-1	15	TRBD2	TRBV5-1	once	TGCGCCAGCAGCTCGGGACTAGCGGGGGGAGATGAGCAGTTCTTC	CASSSGLAGGDEQFF
TRBJ2-3	14	-	TRBV5-6	-	TGTGCCAGCACCAATCCAGGGGCAACAGATACGCAGTATTTT	CASTNPGATDTQYF
TRBJ2-1	15	TRBD1	TRBV27	once	TGTGCCAGCAGAAATGACAGGGGTCGATACAATGAGCAGTTCTTC	CASRNDRGRYNEQFF
TRBJ1-2	13	TRBD1	TRBV7-9	-	TGTGCCAGCAGCCCCGAGGACAGGGACGGCTACACCTTC	CASSPEDRDGYTF
TRBJ1-1	14	TRBD1	TRBV6-6	-	TGTGCCAGCCGTCCCGGGACAGGGAACACTGAAGCCTTCTTT	CASRPGTGNTEAFF